This T cell receptor (beta chain) emerged from a study of identical twins. On this clonotype itself: As yet, its antigen is unknown.

Donors uniformly comprised healthy Caucasians. Template switching added a universal primer binding site, and final cDNA carried unique molecular identifiers. TCRdb processed the 5' RACE reads anew with MiXCR; each CDR3 protein has one entry. The sample lists 690,000 or so distinct CDR3 sequences, roughly 6% occurring once. Regarding the study as a whole: Fewer insertions characterized abundant cord blood beta clonotypes, whereas memory repertoires showed none. Not following the same donors, the study drew its conclusions from cross-sectional statistical analysis.

Germline lookup yields CDR1 SGHKS and CDR2 YYEKEE (reference sequence). The V gene lost 7 bases and the J gene lost 2 bases, with 15 bases spanning the gap. The CDR3 is 14 residues long. The chain combines TRBV5-5 with TRBJ1-2; D gene ambiguous. The specimen sequenced was naive T cells sorted from blood. This clonotype originated in a man between 18 and 29 years old in good health. Here the CDR3 reads CASSPRASNYGYTF. CDR3 in DNA: TGTGCCAGCTCTCCTCGGGCTTCCAACTATGGCTACACCTTC.